This T cell receptor (beta chain) derives from a study of T cell responses to AZD1222 COVID-19 vaccine. Repertoires were generated with immunoSEQ multiplex PCR, while TCRdb's copy carries only in-frame clones and drops some. The data hold roughly 270,000 clones, with 94% observed a single time. Germline lookup yields CDR1 SGHAT and CDR2 FQNNGV. The CDR3 sequence is 16 residues long. The J segment lost 1 base and the V segment lost 4 bases, leaving 6 bases of the junction unmatched. Study-wide results and caveats: Clonal diversity was possibly underestimated; the donors were predominantly white British and more often female.

About this clone itself: What it binds is not known.

Here the sequenced sample was peripheral blood, taken 28 days after the second AZD1222 dose. This clonotype originated in an adult who received the AZD1222 COVID-19 vaccine. V is TRBV11-2 and J is TRBJ2-4; 8 positions agree with TRBD1. The DNA of the CDR3 is TGTGCCAGCAGCTCTACAGGGGGGTCCGCCAAAAACATTCAGTACTTC. Translating gives CASSSTGGSAKNIQYF. Using reference TRBV11-2 and TRBJ2-4 for the parts outside the CDR3, the full variable domain is EAGVAQSPRYKIIEKRQSVAFWCNPISGHATLYWYQQILGQGPKLLIQFQNNGVVDDSQLPKDRFSAERLKGVDSTLKIQPAKLEDSAVYLCASSSTGGSAKNIQYFGAGTRLSVL.